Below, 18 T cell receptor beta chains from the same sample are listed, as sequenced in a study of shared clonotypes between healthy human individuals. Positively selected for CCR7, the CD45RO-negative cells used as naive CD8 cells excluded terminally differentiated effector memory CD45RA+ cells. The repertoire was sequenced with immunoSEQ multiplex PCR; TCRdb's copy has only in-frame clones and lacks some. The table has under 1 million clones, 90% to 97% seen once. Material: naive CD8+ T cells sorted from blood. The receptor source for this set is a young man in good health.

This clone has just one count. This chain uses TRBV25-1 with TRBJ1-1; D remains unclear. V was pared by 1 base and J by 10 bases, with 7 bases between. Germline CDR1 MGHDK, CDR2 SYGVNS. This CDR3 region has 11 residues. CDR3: CASSEWWGAFF. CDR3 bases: TGTGCCAGCAGTGAATGGTGGGGAGCTTTCTTT.

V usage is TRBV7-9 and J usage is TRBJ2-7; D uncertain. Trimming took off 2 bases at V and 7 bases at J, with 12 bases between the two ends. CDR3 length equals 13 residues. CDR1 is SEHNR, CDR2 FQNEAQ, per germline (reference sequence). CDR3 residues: CASSLSETSEQYF. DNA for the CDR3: TGTGCCAGCAGCTTATCGGAAACCAGTGAGCAGTACTTC. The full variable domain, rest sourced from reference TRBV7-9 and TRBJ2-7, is DTGVSQNPRHKITKRGQNVTFRCDPISEHNRLYWYRQTLGQGPEFLTYFQNEAQLEKSRLLSDRFSAERPKGSFSTLEIQRTEQGDSAMYLCASSLSETSEQYFGPGTRLTVT.

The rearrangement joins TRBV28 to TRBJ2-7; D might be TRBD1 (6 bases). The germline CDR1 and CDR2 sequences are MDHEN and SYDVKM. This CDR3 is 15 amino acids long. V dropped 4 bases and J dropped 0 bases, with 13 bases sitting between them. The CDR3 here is CASSSGVWSSYEQYF. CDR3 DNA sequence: TGTGCCAGCAGTTCAGGGGTCTGGAGCTCCTACGAGCAGTACTTC.

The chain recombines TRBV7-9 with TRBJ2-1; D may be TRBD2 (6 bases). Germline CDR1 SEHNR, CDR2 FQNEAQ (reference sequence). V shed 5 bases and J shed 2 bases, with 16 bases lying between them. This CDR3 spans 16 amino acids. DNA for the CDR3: TGTGCCAGCAGCGCATCCGGGGGATCCGCCTACAATGAGCAGTTCTTC. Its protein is CASSASGGSAYNEQFF. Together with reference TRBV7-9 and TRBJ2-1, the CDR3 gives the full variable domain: DTGVSQNPRHKITKRGQNVTFRCDPISEHNRLYWYRQTLGQGPEFLTYFQNEAQLEKSRLLSDRFSAERPKGSFSTLEIQRTEQGDSAMYLCASSASGGSAYNEQFFGPGTRLTVL.

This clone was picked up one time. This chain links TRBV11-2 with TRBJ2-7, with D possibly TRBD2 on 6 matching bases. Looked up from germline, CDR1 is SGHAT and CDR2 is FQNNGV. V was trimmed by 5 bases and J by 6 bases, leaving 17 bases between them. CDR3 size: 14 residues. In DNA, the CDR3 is TGTGCCAGCAGCCTCGTAGGCGGGAACTCCGAGCAGTACTTC. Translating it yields CASSLVGGNSEQYF.

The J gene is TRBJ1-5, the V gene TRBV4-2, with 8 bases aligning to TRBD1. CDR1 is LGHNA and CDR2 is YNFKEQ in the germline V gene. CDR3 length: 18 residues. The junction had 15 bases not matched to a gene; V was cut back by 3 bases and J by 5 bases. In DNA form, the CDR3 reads TGTGCCAGCAGCCAGTACCCGGGACAGGCCGTCCTGGATCAGCCCCAGCATTTT. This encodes CASSQYPGQAVLDQPQHF.

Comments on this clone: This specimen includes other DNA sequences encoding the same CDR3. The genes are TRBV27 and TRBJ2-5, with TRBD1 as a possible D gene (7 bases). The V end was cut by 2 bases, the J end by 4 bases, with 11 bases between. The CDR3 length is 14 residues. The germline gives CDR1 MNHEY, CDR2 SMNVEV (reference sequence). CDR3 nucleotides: TGTGCCAGCAGTTTAGGAGGGGGCCGAGAGACCCAGTACTTC. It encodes CASSLGGGRETQYF.

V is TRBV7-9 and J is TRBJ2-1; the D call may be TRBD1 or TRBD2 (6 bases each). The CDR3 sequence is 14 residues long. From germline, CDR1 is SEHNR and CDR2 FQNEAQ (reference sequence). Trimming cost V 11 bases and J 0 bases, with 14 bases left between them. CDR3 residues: CAAWRGSSYNEQFF. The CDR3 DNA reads TGTGCCGCGTGGAGGGGGAGCTCCTACAATGAGCAGTTCTTC.

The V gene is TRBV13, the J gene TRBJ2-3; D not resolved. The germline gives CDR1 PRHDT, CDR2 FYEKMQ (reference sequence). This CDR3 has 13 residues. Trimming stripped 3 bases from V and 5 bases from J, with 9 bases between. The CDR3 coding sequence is TGTGCCAGCAGCTTCCAGAGATTAGATACGCAGTATTTT. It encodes CASSFQRLDTQYF.

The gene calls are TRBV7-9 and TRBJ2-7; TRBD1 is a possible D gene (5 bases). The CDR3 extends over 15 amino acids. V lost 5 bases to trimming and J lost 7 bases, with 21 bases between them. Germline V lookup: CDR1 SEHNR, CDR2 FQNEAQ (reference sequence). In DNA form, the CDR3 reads TGTGCCAGCAGCACCTCGACAGACTGGGCATGGGAGCAGTACTTC. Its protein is CASSTSTDWAWEQYF.

The CDR3 here is CASSYYGERGNEQYF. In nucleotides, the CDR3 is TGTGCCAGCAGTTATTACGGCGAGCGGGGAAACGAGCAGTACTTC. The chain recombines TRBV6-5 with TRBJ2-7, with 7 bases that match TRBD2. With 3 bases clipped from V and 5 bases from J, the junction kept 10 bases outside the gene matches. From germline, CDR1 is MNHEY and CDR2 SVGAGI. The CDR3 contains 15 residues.

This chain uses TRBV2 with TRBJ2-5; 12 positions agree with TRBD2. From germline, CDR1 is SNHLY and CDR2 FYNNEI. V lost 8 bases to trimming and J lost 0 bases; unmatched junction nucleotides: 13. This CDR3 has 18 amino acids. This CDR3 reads CASPRWLAGGPYQETQYF. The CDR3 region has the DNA TGTGCCAGCCCCCGATGGCTAGCGGGAGGGCCTTACCAAGAGACCCAGTACTTC. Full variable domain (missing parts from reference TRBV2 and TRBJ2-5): EPEVTQTPSHQVTQMGQEVILRCVPISNHLYFYWYRQILGQKVEFLVSFYNNEISEKSEIFDDQFSVERPDGSNFTLKIRSTKLEDSAMYFCASPRWLAGGPYQETQYFGPGTRLLVL.

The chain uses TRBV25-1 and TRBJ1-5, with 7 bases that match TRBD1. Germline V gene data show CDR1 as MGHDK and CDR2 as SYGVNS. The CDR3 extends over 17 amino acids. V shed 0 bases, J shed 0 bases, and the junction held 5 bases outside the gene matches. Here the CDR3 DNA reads TGTGCCAGCAGTGAATACGCTGGGACAGATAGCAATCAGCCCCAGCATTTT. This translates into CASSEYAGTDSNQPQHF.

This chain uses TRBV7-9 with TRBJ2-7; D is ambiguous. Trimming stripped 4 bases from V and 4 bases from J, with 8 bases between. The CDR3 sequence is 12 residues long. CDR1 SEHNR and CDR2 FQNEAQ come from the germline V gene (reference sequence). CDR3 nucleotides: TGTGCCAGCAGCTCCCAAAAATACGAGCAGTACTTC. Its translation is CASSSQKYEQYF. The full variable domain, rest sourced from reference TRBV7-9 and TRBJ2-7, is DTGVSQNPRHKITKRGQNVTFRCDPISEHNRLYWYRQTLGQGPEFLTYFQNEAQLEKSRLLSDRFSAERPKGSFSTLEIQRTEQGDSAMYLCASSSQKYEQYFGPGTRLTVT.

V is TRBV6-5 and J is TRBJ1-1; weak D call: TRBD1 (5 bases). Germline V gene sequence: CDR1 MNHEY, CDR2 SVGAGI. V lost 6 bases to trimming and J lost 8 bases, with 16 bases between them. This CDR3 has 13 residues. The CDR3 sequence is CASSSNGAEEAFF. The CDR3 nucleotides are TGTGCCAGCAGCTCCAATGGGGCCGAGGAAGCTTTCTTT.

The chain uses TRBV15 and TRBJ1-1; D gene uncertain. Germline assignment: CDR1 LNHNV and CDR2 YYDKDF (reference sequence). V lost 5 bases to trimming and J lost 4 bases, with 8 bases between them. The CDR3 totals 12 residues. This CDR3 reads CATSGESTEAFF. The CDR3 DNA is TGTGCCACCAGCGGGGAGAGCACTGAAGCTTTCTTT.

The CDR3 is CASPRTINYEQYF. The CDR3 DNA follows: TGTGCCAGCCCGAGGACGATAAACTACGAGCAGTACTTC. J is TRBJ2-7 and V is TRBV5-8; D uncertain. Germline lookup yields CDR1 SGHTS and CDR2 YDEGEE. The CDR3 is 13 residues long. Deletions cut 7 bases from V and 3 bases from J, with 14 bases between.

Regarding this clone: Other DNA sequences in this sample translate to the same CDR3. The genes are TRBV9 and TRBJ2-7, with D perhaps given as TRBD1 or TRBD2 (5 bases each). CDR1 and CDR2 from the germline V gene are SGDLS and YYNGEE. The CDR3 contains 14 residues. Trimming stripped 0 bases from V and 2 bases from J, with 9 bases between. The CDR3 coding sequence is TGTGCCAGCAGCGTAGATGGGGGAACCTACGAGCAGTACTTC. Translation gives CASSVDGGTYEQYF.